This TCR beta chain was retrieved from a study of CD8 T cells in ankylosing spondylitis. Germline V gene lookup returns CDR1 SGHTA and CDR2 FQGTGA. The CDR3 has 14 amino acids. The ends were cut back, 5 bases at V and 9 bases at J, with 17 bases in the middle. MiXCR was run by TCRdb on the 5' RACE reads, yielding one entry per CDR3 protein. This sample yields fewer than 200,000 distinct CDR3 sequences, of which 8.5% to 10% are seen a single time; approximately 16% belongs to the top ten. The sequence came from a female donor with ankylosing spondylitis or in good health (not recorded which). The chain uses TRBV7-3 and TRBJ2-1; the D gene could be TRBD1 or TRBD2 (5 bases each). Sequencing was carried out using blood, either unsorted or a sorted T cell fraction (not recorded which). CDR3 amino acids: CASSPARAGGEQFF. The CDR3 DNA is TGTGCCAGCAGCCCCGCGAGGGCTGGGGGTGAGCAGTTCTTC.